This note documents a single T cell receptor beta chain sequence. As yet, its antigen is unknown. The read is 3 residues too short to cover the CDR3 end, so that end is filled in from the germline J gene. The CDR3 sequence is 14 residues long. Germline loops: CDR1 SNHLY, CDR2 FYNNEI. Trimming cost V 4 bases and J 8 bases; bases outside gene matches: 6. The data derive from a study of Tregs in tolerant kidney transplant recipients. Overall study context: The nonmyeloablative bone marrow transplants came from related graft donors, with transient mixed chimerism. Study-wide results and caveats: The small number of patients limits these findings pending further validation. The most relevant donor-specific Treg TCRbeta repertoire apparently came from expansion with activated donor B cells.

CD4+CD25+CD127- Tregs, CD4+CD25- non-Tregs, CD4 and CD8 cells were sorted. Here immunoSEQ multiplex PCR was the method, and the copy in TCRdb shows in-frame clones only, minus some. The sample data list tens of thousands of clones. V gene TRBV2 combines with J gene TRBJ2-2; 8 positions match TRBD1. This TCR derives from a human donor who received a combined kidney and bone marrow transplant. Specimen: CD4+ T cells from blood, collected before the transplant. This CDR3 reads CASSGAGGGGELFF. The part of the CDR3 DNA that was read is TGTGCCAGCAGTGGGGCAGGGGGCGGTGGGGAG.